This T cell receptor (beta chain) was found in a study of shared clonotypes between healthy human individuals. Naive CD8 populations comprised CD45RO-negative cells positively selected for CCR7, excluding terminally differentiated effector memory CD45RA+ cells. In the case of this clone: Its antigen is not known.

Study results and limitations: Across a handful of donors, naive CD4 shared roughly 5.1%, naive CD8 less than 4%, memory CD4 more than 2%, memory CD8 under 0.5%.

Germline V gene data show CDR1 as MNHEY and CDR2 as SMNVEV (reference sequence). Losses at the gene ends were 5 bases for V and 2 bases for J; bases not matched to a gene: 6. The CDR3 loop spans 14 amino acids. The table came from immunoSEQ multiplex PCR; TCRdb's copy has only in-frame clones and leaves some out. The sample contains over 800,000 clones, approximately 92% of which appear only once. The sequence was obtained from a man aged 25 to 40 in good health. Sequencing used naive CD8+ T cells sorted from blood. The V and J genes are TRBV27 and TRBJ2-7; 7 nucleotides align to TRBD2. The DNA of the CDR3 is TGTGCCAGCAGTATAACTAGCGAGACCTACGAGCAGTACTTC. Amino acid sequence: CASSITSETYEQYF.